Below are 21 T cell receptor beta chains sequenced from a single sample in a study of Graves' ophthalmopathy and Graves' hyperthyroidism (dated by TCRdb to the late 2010s). TCRdb names Illumina HiSeq 2000 as the instrument used. For repertoire sequencing, TCR beta CDR3 regions were amplified from RNA transcripts. A first-round RT-PCR used HTBI primers with the Qiagen OneStep RT-PCR kit, followed by a second-round multiplex PCR, size selection and purification. TCRdb trimmed public reads at Q25 via fastp, called clones via MiXCR and kept in-frame beta chains. Rows are combined by CDR3 protein, so each entry shows the most common genes and DNA. The sample table contains roughly 500,000 distinct CDR3 sequences; only one count was recorded for approximately 15% of them. Approximately 9.8% of the sample belongs to the ten largest clones. The sequenced sample consisted of blood. The receptors were gathered from a woman in her thirties with Graves' ophthalmopathy. Donor details come from another sample of the same person, matched by shared clones.

The table lists this clonotype with many counts. The chain recombines TRBV12-3 or TRBV12-4 with TRBJ2-5; 8 nucleotides line up with TRBD1. The CDR3 loop spans 14 amino acids. V trimming: 6 bases; J trimming: 3 bases; junction bases outside the gene matches: 6. CDR3 protein: CASSRDRLEETQYF. The CDR3 bases are TGTGCCAGCAGCAGGGACAGGCTAGAAGAGACCCAGTACTTC.

This clonotype was picked up many times. The J gene is TRBJ1-1, the V gene TRBV11-2; D might be TRBD1 (5 bases). From germline, CDR1 is SGHAT and CDR2 FQNNGV. Trimming took 2 bases from V and 6 from J, leaving 16 bases between them. CDR3 size: 15 residues. Written as DNA, the CDR3 is TGTGCCAGCAGCTTACAGGCGGAGGGGAGAGCTGAAGCTTTCTTT. Residues: CASSLQAEGRAEAFF.

This clonotype was detected many times. The chain links TRBV12-3 or TRBV12-4 to TRBJ2-2; 12 positions agree with TRBD2. The CDR3 sequence is 17 residues long. V lost 6 bases, J lost 7 bases, and 12 bases stayed unmatched. The CDR3 sequence is CASSRLAGAQKIGELFF. CDR3 DNA: TGTGCCAGCAGCCGACTAGCGGGGGCCCAAAAAATCGGGGAGCTGTTTTTT.

The V gene is TRBV4-1, the J gene TRBJ2-2, with D tentatively TRBD1 (6 bases). Germline values: CDR1 MGHRA, CDR2 YSYEKL. This CDR3 spans 17 amino acids. The V end was cut by 0 bases, the J end by 5 bases, with 16 bases between. The CDR3 DNA follows: TGCGCCAGCAGCCAAGACTACGGGACAAGAGGGACCGGGGAGCTGTTTTTT. Translation gives CASSQDYGTRGTGELFF.

This clonotype was observed at least ten times. V gene TRBV11-3 combines with J gene TRBJ1-6, with D unresolved. This CDR3 region has 15 residues. Germline V CDR1 and CDR2: SGHNT, YENEEA. V was pared by 5 bases and J by 0 bases, with 8 bases between. This CDR3 reads CASSQQFSYNSPLHF. The CDR3 DNA reads TGTGCCAGCAGCCAACAATTCTCCTATAATTCACCCCTCCACTTT.

This clonotype was seen ten or more times. The chain has TRBV7-3 and TRBJ1-1; maybe TRBD1 (6 bases). The germline V gene has CDR1 SGHTA and CDR2 FQGTGA. This CDR3 contains 14 residues. The V and J ends lost 7 bases and 3 bases respectively, with 15 bases between them. CDR3 sequence (DNA): TGTGCCAGCACTCCGGGACAATTACACACTGAAGCTTTCTTT. Protein: CASTPGQLHTEAFF.

This clonotype showed up just a few times. The rearrangement links TRBV11-2 to TRBJ1-5; 8 nucleotides match TRBD1. The germline V gene has CDR1 SGHAT and CDR2 FQNNGV. With 4 bases clipped from V and 0 bases from J, the junction kept 5 bases outside the gene matches. The CDR3 extends over 16 amino acids. The CDR3 loop is CASSSSRGLSNQPQHF. DNA for the CDR3: TGTGCCAGCAGCTCCTCCAGGGGGCTTAGCAATCAGCCCCAGCATTTT. The whole variable domain, remainder taken from reference TRBV11-2 and TRBJ1-5, is EAGVAQSPRYKIIEKRQSVAFWCNPISGHATLYWYQQILGQGPKLLIQFQNNGVVDDSQLPKDRFSAERLKGVDSTLKIQPAKLEDSAVYLCASSSSRGLSNQPQHFGDGTRLSIL.

This clonotype was picked up many times. This rearrangement joins TRBV6-1 to TRBJ1-6; maybe TRBD1 (6 bases). Per germline, CDR1 MNHNS and CDR2 SASEGT. The CDR3 extends over 12 amino acids. Trimming removed 7 bases from V and 9 bases from J, with 10 bases in between. CDR3 bases: TGTGCCAGCATAAGGGGGTCTTCACCCCTCCACTTT. Translating it yields CASIRGSSPLHF.

This clonotype was counted between two and nine times. As DNA, the CDR3 is TGTGCCAGCAGCCGGTCGGGGGGCCTCGGCACCGGGGAGCTGTTTTTT. This gives the protein CASSRSGGLGTGELFF. This chain joins TRBV11-1 and TRBJ2-2; possibly TRBD2 for D (7 bases). Deletions cut 5 bases from V and 4 bases from J, with 17 bases between. This CDR3 spans 16 amino acids. Germline CDR1 reads SGHAT; CDR2 reads FQDESV (reference sequence).

This clonotype was detected ten times or more. The rearrangement joins TRBV4-1 to TRBJ2-7; 7 bases match TRBD2. J gave up 4 bases and V 0 bases, and 6 bases lay outside the gene matches. Germline CDR1 is MGHRA and CDR2 is YSYEKL. This CDR3 spans 15 amino acids. The CDR3 loop is CASSQDPGRPYEQYF. CDR3 DNA: TGCGCCAGCAGCCAAGATCCCGGGAGGCCTTACGAGCAGTACTTC.

The CDR3 coding sequence is TGTGCCAGCAGCACCGGACTAGGGCGCGAGCAGTACTTC. Translated: CASSTGLGREQYF. This chain joins TRBV3-1 and TRBJ2-7, with 7 bases matching TRBD2. After removal of 5 bases from V and 6 bases from J, the junction contained 7 bases not matched to a gene. This CDR3 has 13 amino acids. Germline assignment: CDR1 LGHDT and CDR2 YNNKEL (reference sequence).

This clonotype was counted only a few times. CDR3 in DNA: TGCGCCAGCAGCCAAGTAGCAGGGTCTGGAAACACCATATATTTT. Translated, it gives CASSQVAGSGNTIYF. The J gene is TRBJ1-3, the V gene TRBV4-1; D may be TRBD1 (5 bases). Germline V CDR1 and CDR2: MGHRA, YSYEKL. The CDR3 is made up of 15 amino acids. Trimming removed 1 base from V and 1 base from J, with 8 bases in between.

This clonotype was seen repeatedly, ten times or more. The chain recombines TRBV11-1 with TRBJ1-6, with a weak D call TRBD1 (5 bases). Trimming took 6 bases from V and 6 from J, leaving 12 bases between them. Per germline, CDR1 SGHAT and CDR2 FQDESV (reference sequence). The CDR3 runs to 14 residues. DNA for the CDR3: TGTGCCAGCAGTTCCGACAGAAGTAATTCACCCCTCCACTTT. Translating it yields CASSSDRSNSPLHF.

The chain employs TRBV12-3 or TRBV12-4 and TRBJ2-7, with 7 positions matching TRBD1. V lost 3 bases, J lost 0 bases, and 14 bases stayed unmatched. The CDR3 sequence is 18 residues long. CDR3: CASSLGDRFVSSSYEQYF. CDR3 in DNA: TGTGCCAGCAGTTTGGGGGACAGATTCGTTTCCAGCTCCTACGAGCAGTACTTC.

The rearrangement links TRBV6-1 to TRBJ1-2; TRBD1 matches 7 bases. V lost 0 bases, J lost 10 bases, and 11 bases stayed unmatched. CDR3 length equals 15 residues. The germline V gene encodes CDR1 MNHNS and CDR2 SASEGT. CDR3 sequence: CASSEASGTALHYTF. CDR3 bases: TGTGCCAGCAGTGAAGCGTCGGGGACAGCACTACACTACACCTTC.

This clonotype was observed many times. The V call is TRBV6-1, the J call TRBJ1-3, with D maybe TRBD1 (6 bases). The CDR3 consists of 13 residues. Germline CDR1 and CDR2: MNHNS and SASEGT. V lost 8 bases and J lost 2, with 10 bases in between. The CDR3 region is CASVGGPGNTIYF. CDR3 coding DNA: TGTGCCAGCGTAGGGGGACCTGGAAACACCATATATTTT.

This clonotype was counted at least ten times. The chain combines TRBV11-2 with TRBJ2-2, with TRBD2 matching 14 bases. V lost 3 bases, J lost 0 bases, and 6 bases stayed unmatched. The CDR3 extends over 19 amino acids. CDR1 SGHAT and CDR2 FQNNGV come from the germline V gene. This CDR3 reads CASSFPGTSGSSNTGELFF. CDR3 DNA: TGTGCCAGCAGCTTCCCCGGGACTAGCGGGAGTTCGAACACCGGGGAGCTGTTTTTT. The entire variable domain, with the rest obtained from reference TRBV11-2 and TRBJ2-2, is as follows: EAGVAQSPRYKIIEKRQSVAFWCNPISGHATLYWYQQILGQGPKLLIQFQNNGVVDDSQLPKDRFSAERLKGVDSTLKIQPAKLEDSAVYLCASSFPGTSGSSNTGELFFGEGSRLTVL.

Points on this clonotype: The junction departs from germline at one end; a sequencing error may be responsible. The chain links TRBV12-3 or TRBV12-4 to TRBJ1-3; D not certain. The CDR3 sequence is 15 residues long. This CDR3 is CASSLRVGSRNTIYF. CDR3 DNA: TGTGCCAGCAGTTTAAGAGTGGGCTCTCGAAACACCATATATTTT.

This clonotype was recorded at least ten times. This sequence joins TRBV4-1 and TRBJ1-1; no clear D gene. Between the trimmed V and J ends, which lost 0 bases and 0 bases, there was a span of 11 bases. There are 16 residues in the CDR3. CDR1 MGHRA and CDR2 YSYEKL come from the germline V gene. CDR3 bases: TGCGCCAGCAGCCAAGAGAGGGTCCAGGTGAACACTGAAGCTTTCTTT. Amino acids: CASSQERVQVNTEAFF.

Comments on this clonotype: The junction differs from germline at one of its ends, possibly a read error. The V gene is TRBV7-6, the J gene TRBJ2-7; D is perhaps TRBD1 (5 bases). The CDR3 totals 13 residues. Germline V gene lookup returns CDR1 SGHVS and CDR2 FNYEAQ. CDR3 residues: CASSSPTGYEQCF. Written as DNA, the CDR3 is TGTGCCAGCAGCTCACCCACAGGCTACGAGCAGTGCTTC.

The chain uses TRBV6-1 and TRBJ1-6, with 10 bases lining up with TRBD1. The CDR3 is 16 amino acids. CDR1 MNHNS and CDR2 SASEGT come from the germline V gene. After removal of 6 bases from V and 6 bases from J, the junction contained 8 bases not matched to a gene. The DNA of the CDR3 is TGTGCCAGCAGAGAATGGGACAGGGGATTTAATTCACCCCTCCACTTT. Protein: CASREWDRGFNSPLHF.